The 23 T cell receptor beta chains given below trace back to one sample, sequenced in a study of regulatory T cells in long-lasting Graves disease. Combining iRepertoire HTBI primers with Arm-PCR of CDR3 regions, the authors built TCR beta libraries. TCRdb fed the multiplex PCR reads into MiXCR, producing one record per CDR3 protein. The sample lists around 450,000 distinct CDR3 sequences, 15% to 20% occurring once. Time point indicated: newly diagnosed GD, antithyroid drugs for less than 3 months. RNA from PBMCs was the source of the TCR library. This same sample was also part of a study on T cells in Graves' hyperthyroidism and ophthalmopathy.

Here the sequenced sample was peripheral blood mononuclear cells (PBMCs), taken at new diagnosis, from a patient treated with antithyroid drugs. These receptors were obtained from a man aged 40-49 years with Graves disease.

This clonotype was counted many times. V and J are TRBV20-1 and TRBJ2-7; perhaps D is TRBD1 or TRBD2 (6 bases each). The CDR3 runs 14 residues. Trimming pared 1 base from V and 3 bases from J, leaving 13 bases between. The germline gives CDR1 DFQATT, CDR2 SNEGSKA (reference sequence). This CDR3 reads CSARGVGGIYEQYF. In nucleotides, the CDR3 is TGCAGTGCTAGAGGGGTAGGGGGGATCTACGAGCAGTACTTC.

CDR3 DNA: TGTGCCAGCAGCTTTGACAGATATGGCTACACCTTC. Translating gives CASSFDRYGYTF. The rearrangement uses TRBV7-2 and TRBJ1-2; tentatively, D is TRBD1 (5 bases). CDR1 SGHTA and CDR2 FQGNSA come from the germline V gene. The CDR3 is 12 residues long. V was shortened by 3 bases and J by 5 bases, with 7 bases between the two germline ends.

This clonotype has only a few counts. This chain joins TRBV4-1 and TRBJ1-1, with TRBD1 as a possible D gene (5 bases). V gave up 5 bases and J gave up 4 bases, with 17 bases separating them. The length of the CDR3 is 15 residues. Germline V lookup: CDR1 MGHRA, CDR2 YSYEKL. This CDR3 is CASSAPSGRITEAFF. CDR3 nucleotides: TGCGCCAGCAGCGCCCCATCGGGACGGATCACTGAAGCTTTCTTT.

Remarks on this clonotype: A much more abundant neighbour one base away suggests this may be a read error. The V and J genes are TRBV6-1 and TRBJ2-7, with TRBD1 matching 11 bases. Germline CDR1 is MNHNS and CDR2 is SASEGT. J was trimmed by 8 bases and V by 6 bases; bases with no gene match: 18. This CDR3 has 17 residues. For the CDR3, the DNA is TGTGCCAGCAGCTCCCCGCTCCGGACAGGGGGCTTAAGGAAGCAGTACTTC. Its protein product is CASSSPLRTGGLRKQYF.

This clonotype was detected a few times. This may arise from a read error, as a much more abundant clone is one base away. For the CDR3, the DNA is TGTGCCAGCAGCAGCCTTAGCGGGATGTGGGAGACCCGGTACTTC. Its protein is CASSSLSGMWETRYF. This rearrangement joins TRBV12-3 or TRBV12-4 to TRBJ2-5, with 8 bases aligning to TRBD2. The CDR3 loop spans 15 amino acids.

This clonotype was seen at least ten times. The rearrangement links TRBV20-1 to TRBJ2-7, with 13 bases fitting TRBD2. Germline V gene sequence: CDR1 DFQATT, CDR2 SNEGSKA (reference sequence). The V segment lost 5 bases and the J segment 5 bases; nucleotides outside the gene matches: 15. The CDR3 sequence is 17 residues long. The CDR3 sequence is CSAAGTSGILTGNEQYF. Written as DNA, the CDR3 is TGCAGTGCTGCCGGGACTAGCGGGATTTTGACGGGGAACGAGCAGTACTTC.

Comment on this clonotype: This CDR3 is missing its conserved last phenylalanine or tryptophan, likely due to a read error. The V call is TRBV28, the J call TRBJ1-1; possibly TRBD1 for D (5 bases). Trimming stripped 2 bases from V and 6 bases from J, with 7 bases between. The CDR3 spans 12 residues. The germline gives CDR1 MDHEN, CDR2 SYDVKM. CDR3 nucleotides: TGTGCCAGCAGTTTACCAGGGTCTGAAGCTTTCCTT. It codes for CASSLPGSEAFL.

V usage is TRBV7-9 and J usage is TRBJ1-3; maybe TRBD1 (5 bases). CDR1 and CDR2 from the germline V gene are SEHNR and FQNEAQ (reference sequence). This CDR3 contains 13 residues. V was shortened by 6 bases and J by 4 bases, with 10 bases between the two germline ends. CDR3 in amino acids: CASRATAGNTIYF. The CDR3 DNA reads TGTGCCAGCAGAGCGACAGCCGGAAACACCATATATTTT.

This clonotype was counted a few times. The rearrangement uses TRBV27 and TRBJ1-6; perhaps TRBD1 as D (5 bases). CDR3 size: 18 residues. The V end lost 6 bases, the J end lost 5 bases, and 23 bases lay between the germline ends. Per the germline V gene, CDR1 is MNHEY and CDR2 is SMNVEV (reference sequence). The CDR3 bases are TGTGCCAGCAGCTCCGGGACCCGTCGCGGGTGGGATAATTCACCCCTCCACTTT. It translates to CASSSGTRRGWDNSPLHF.

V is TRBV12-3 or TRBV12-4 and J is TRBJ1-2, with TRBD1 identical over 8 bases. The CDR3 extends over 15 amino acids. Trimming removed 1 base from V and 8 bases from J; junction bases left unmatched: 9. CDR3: CASSLGAGGARGYTF. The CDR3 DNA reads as TGTGCCAGCAGTTTAGGGGCAGGGGGCGCCCGGGGCTACACCTTC.

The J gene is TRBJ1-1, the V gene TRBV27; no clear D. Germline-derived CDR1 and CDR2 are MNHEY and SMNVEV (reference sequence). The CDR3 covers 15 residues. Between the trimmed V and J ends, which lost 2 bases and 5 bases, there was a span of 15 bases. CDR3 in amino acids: CASSLVGLPGTEAFF. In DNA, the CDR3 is TGTGCCAGCAGTTTAGTCGGCCTCCCGGGGACTGAAGCTTTCTTT.

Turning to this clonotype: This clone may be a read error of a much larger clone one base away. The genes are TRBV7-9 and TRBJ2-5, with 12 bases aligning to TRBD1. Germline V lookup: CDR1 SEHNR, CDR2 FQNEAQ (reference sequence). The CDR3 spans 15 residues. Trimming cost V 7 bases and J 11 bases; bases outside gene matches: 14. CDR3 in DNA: TGTGCCAGCATAAAGGGGACAGGGGGCTACGATGAGCAGTACTTC. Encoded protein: CASIKGTGGYDEQYF.

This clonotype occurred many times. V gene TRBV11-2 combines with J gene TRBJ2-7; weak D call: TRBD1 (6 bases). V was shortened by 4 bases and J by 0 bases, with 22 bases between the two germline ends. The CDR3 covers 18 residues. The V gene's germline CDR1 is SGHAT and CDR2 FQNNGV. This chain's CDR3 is CASSSQFRQALSSYEQYF. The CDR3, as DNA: TGTGCCAGCAGCTCCCAATTCAGACAGGCCCTAAGCTCCTACGAGCAGTACTTC.

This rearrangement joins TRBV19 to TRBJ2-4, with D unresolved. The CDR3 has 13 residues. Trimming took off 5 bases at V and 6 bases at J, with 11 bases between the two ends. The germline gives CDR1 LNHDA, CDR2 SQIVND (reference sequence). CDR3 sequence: CASSFSIGNIQYF. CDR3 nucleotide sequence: TGTGCCAGTAGTTTCTCGATAGGAAACATTCAGTACTTC.

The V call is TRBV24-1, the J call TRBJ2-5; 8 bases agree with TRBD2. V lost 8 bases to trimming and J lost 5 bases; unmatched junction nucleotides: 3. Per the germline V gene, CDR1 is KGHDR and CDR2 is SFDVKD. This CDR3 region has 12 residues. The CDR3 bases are TGTGCCACCATGGGACTAGGGGAGACCCAGTACTTC. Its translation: CATMGLGETQYF.

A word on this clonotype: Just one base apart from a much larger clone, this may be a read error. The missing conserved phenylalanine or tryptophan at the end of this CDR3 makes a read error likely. CDR3 sequence: CASSLVQGANTEAFL. The CDR3 coding sequence is TGCGCCAGCAGCTTGGTGCAGGGGGCGAACACTGAAGCTTTCCTT. The chain recombines TRBV5-1 with TRBJ1-1; 8 nucleotides agree with TRBD1. The CDR3 is 15 amino acids. J lost 1 base, V lost 0 bases, and 2 bases had no gene match. Germline-derived CDR1 and CDR2 are SGHRS and YFSETQ.

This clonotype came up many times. In DNA, the CDR3 is TGCGCCAGCAGCAAGGACAGGGGGGTCACTGAAGCTTTCTTT. It codes for CASSKDRGVTEAFF. The chain joins TRBV5-1 to TRBJ1-1, with 10 bases lining up with TRBD1. The V gene end was trimmed by 4 bases and the J gene end by 4 bases; junction bases not matched to a gene: 4. This CDR3 region has 14 residues. The germline V gene has CDR1 SGHRS and CDR2 YFSETQ.

CDR3 loop: CASKTQGANQPQHF. The CDR3 nucleotides are TGTGCCAGTAAAACACAGGGTGCCAATCAGCCCCAGCATTTT. The V call is TRBV19, the J call TRBJ1-5; weak D call: TRBD1 (6 bases). The germline V gene encodes CDR1 LNHDA and CDR2 SQIVND (reference sequence). Trimming took off 7 bases at V and 3 bases at J, with 13 bases between the two ends. The CDR3 length is 14 residues. The complete variable domain, with remaining parts taken from reference TRBV19 and TRBJ1-5, reads DGGITQSPKYLFRKEGQNVTLSCEQNLNHDAMYWYRQDPGQGLRLIYYSQIVNDFQKGDIAEGYSVSREKKESFPLTVTSAQKNPTAFYLCASKTQGANQPQHFGDGTRLSIL.

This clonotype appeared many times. The CDR3 bases are TGTGCCAGCAGCGTAGGTAGTAGTGGACCGGTTGAGCAGTACTTC. Translated: CASSVGSSGPVEQYF. J is TRBJ2-7 and V is TRBV9; D is unclear. Germline CDR1 and CDR2: SGDLS and YYNGEE. CDR3 length equals 15 residues. V was clipped by 0 bases and J by 7 bases, with 17 bases between them.

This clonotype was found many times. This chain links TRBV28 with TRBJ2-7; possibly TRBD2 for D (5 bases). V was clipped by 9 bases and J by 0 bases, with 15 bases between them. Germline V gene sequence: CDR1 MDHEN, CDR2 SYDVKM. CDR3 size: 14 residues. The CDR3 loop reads CASLRGEGSYEQYF. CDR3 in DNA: TGTGCCAGTTTACGCGGCGAGGGCTCCTACGAGCAGTACTTC.

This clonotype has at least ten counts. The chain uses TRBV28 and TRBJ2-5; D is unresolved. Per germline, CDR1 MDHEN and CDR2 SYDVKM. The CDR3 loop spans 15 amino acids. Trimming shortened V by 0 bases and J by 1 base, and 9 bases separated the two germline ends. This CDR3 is CASSLWRYSQETQYF. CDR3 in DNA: TGTGCCAGCAGTTTATGGCGCTACAGCCAAGAGACCCAGTACTTC.

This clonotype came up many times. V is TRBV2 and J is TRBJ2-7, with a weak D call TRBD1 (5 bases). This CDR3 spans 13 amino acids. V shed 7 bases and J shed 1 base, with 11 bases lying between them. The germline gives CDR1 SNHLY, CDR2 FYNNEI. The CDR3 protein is CASNDRPSYEQYF. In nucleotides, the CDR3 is TGTGCCAGCAACGACAGACCTTCCTACGAGCAGTACTTC.

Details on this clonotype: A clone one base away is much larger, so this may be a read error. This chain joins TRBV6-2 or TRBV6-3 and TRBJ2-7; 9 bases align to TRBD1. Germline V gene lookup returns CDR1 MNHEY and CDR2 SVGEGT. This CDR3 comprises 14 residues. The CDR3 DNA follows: TGTGCCAGCAGTTATGGGACAGGGTCCTACGGGCAGTACTTC. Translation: CASSYGTGSYGQYF.